This T cell receptor beta chain was captured by sequencing in a study of type 1 and type 2 diabetes patients. Across the study: T cells were magnetically sorted from PBMCs as CD4+ or CD8+ subsets. Sequencing for the whole study yielded over 15 million paired-end reads. Study-wide points: Some T1D-only expanded clones might appear in more T2D or control samples. Age and gender were not matched between study groups.

The sample holds a few counts of this clonotype. Its antigen remains unidentified. PCR was run on genomic DNA. Multiplex PCR with 30 forward and 13 reverse primers amplified the TCR beta CDR3. TCRdb re-called the multiplex PCR reads through MiXCR, storing one row per CDR3 protein. The table shows approximately 260,000 distinct CDR3 sequences, with around 47% occurring only once. The material sequenced was peripheral blood mononuclear cells (PBMCs). The clonotype comes from a man younger than 35 with type 2 diabetes.

The CDR3 here is CASSENRERAKETQYF. The CDR3 DNA reads TGTGCCAGCAGTGAGAATAGGGAAAGGGCTAAAGAGACCCAGTACTTC. The V gene is TRBV2, the J gene TRBJ2-5; D not certain. CDR1 is SNHLY and CDR2 is FYNNEI in the germline V gene. The CDR3 extends over 16 amino acids. V dropped 3 bases and J dropped 3 bases, with 17 bases sitting between them.